The rows below give T cell receptor beta chains drawn from one sample of a study of early T cells in non-severe SARS-CoV-2 infection. One entry per CDR3 protein, called by TCRdb with MiXCR from the 5' RACE reads. Of tens of thousands of distinct CDR3 sequences listed, 16% were seen once; the top ten hold about 5%. The sample was whole blood, taken at baseline. Source of these receptors: an adult who was a healthcare worker with PCR-confirmed SARS-CoV-2 infection or an uninfected control (not recorded which). CDR3s include the opening cysteine and the closing phenylalanine or tryptophan. The order of the fields is V gene, clone size, D gene, J gene, CDR3 protein, CDR3 DNA. The D gene is left open where the match is weak. Size is stated for part of the rows, as once, few or many counts, or as a class when the clone is expanded.

TRBV7-3	.	TRBD2	TRBJ2-3	CASSAGTSGRDTQYF	TGTGCCAGCAGCGCCGGGACTAGCGGGAGAGATACGCAGTATTTT
TRBV20-1	few	.	TRBJ2-7	CSANYFQGAGYEQYF	TGCAGTGCAAACTATTTCCAGGGTGCGGGCTACGAGCAGTACTTC
TRBV7-9	.	TRBD1	TRBJ2-7	CASSLLGQGSYEQYF	TGTGCCAGCAGCTTACTGGGACAGGGCTCCTACGAGCAGTACTTC
TRBV5-1	.	.	TRBJ2-7	CASSLDRGNYEQYF	TGCGCCAGCAGCTTGGATAGGGGTAACTACGAGCAGTACTTC
TRBV18	few	.	TRBJ2-3	CASSPPATYSTDTQYF	TGTGCCAGCTCACCACCTGCAACGTATAGCACAGATACGCAGTATTTT
TRBV11-2	many	TRBD2	TRBJ2-3	CASSPTSGSGDTQYF	TGTGCCAGCAGCCCGACTAGCGGGAGTGGTGATACGCAGTATTTT
TRBV20-1	.	TRBD2	TRBJ2-3	CSAYGTSGRSDTQYF	TGCAGTGCTTACGGGACTAGCGGGAGGTCAGATACGCAGTATTTT
TRBV28	.	TRBD1	TRBJ1-1	CASSFRDREEAFF	TGTGCCAGCAGTTTCCGGGACAGGGAAGAAGCTTTCTTT
TRBV6-6	many	.	TRBJ1-2	CASSYTRLPGDGYTF	TGTGCCAGCAGTTACACTAGACTCCCAGGGGATGGCTACACCTTC
TRBV20-1	few	TRBD1	TRBJ1-6	CSASSGQPNSPLHF	TGCAGTGCTAGTTCGGGACAGCCTAATTCACCCCTCCACTTT
TRBV3-1	.	TRBD1	TRBJ2-3	CASSLGQGTDTQYF	TGTGCCAGCAGCCTGGGACAGGGGACAGATACGCAGTATTTT
TRBV2	few	.	TRBJ1-1	CASRNRAMNTEAFF	TGTGCCAGCAGGAACAGGGCGATGAACACTGAAGCTTTCTTT
TRBV6-2/TRBV6-3	.	TRBD2	TRBJ2-3	CASSYQAGVPDTQYF	TGTGCCAGCAGTTACCAGGCGGGAGTCCCAGATACGCAGTATTTT